These 10 T cell receptor beta chains were sequenced from one sample in a study of blood T cell repertoires in COVID-19. Only in-frame clones appear in the TCRdb table, and some are missing; sequencing was by immunoSEQ multiplex PCR. Found here are about 100,000 clones, approximately 90% of them singletons; the top ten hold 2% to 2.5%. Sequenced input: peripheral blood. The source of these receptors is a middle-aged man with active COVID-19.

The chain links TRBV7-2 to TRBJ2-1; D may be TRBD2 (5 bases). Trimming cost V 5 bases and J 0 bases, with 14 bases left between them. The CDR3 is made up of 16 amino acids. Germline loops: CDR1 SGHTA, CDR2 FQGNSA. This chain's CDR3 is CASSRIRRNSYNEQFF. The DNA of the CDR3 is TGTGCCAGCAGCCGCATCAGGAGGAACTCCTACAATGAGCAGTTCTTC.

This clone appeared once. This chain links TRBV2 with TRBJ2-5; 7 bases align to TRBD1. V lost 5 bases, J lost 5 bases, and 8 bases stayed unmatched. The CDR3 is 14 residues long. Germline lookup yields CDR1 SNHLY and CDR2 FYNNEI. The CDR3 DNA sequence: TGTGCCAGCAGTTATGACAGGGTCGGGGAGACCCAGTACTTC. As protein: CASSYDRVGETQYF.

The rearrangement uses TRBV5-1 and TRBJ2-5; TRBD1 is a possible D gene (5 bases). Trimming pared 0 bases from V and 4 bases from J, leaving 10 bases between. Germline values: CDR1 SGHRS, CDR2 YFSETQ. There are 14 residues in the CDR3. CDR3 amino acids: CASSLGGLRETQYF. CDR3 DNA: TGCGCCAGCAGCTTGGGGGGCCTTCGAGAGACCCAGTACTTC.

The sample holds one count of this clone. This sequence joins TRBV9 and TRBJ2-2, with D unresolved. V was clipped by 2 bases and J by 1 base, with 6 bases between them. CDR3 size: 14 residues. In germline, CDR1 is SGDLS, CDR2 YYNGEE. CDR3 protein: CASSVFGNTGELFF. CDR3 coding DNA: TGTGCCAGCAGCGTGTTCGGGAACACCGGGGAGCTGTTTTTT.

The chain combines TRBV9 with TRBJ1-3, with D maybe TRBD1 (6 bases). Looked up from germline, CDR1 is SGDLS and CDR2 is YYNGEE. Trimming took 4 bases from V and 3 from J, leaving 11 bases between them. This CDR3 is built from 14 residues. Here the CDR3 reads CASSLTGIGNTIYF. For the CDR3, the DNA is TGTGCCAGCAGCCTAACAGGGATTGGAAACACCATATATTTT.

The CDR3 nucleotides read TGTGCCAGCAGCTTAGGACATGGTTCCAGCTACGAGCAGTACTTC. This codes for CASSLGHGSSYEQYF. The chain links TRBV11-2 to TRBJ2-7; D not resolved. Germline V lookup: CDR1 SGHAT, CDR2 FQNNGV. The CDR3 runs to 15 residues. Deletions cut 1 base from V and 3 bases from J, with 13 bases between.

The chain carries TRBV5-4 and TRBJ1-4, with 10 bases fitting TRBD1. This CDR3 region has 15 residues. The V gene's germline CDR1 is SGHNT and CDR2 YYREEE (reference sequence). Germline trimming cut 3 bases from V and 8 bases from J; bases unmatched to any gene: 7. Here the CDR3 reads CASSSKGQGREKLFF. The CDR3 region has the DNA TGTGCCAGCAGCTCGAAGGGACAGGGGCGAGAAAAACTGTTTTTT.

This clone showed up just once. This chain links TRBV6-5 with TRBJ1-5; no firm D call. CDR1 is MNHEY, CDR2 SVGAGI, per germline. The V gene lost 6 bases and the J gene lost 9 bases, with 18 bases spanning the gap. CDR3 length: 14 residues. The CDR3 coding sequence is TGTGCCAGCAGAGTGGGCAGCCTTTTAGGGCCCCAGCATTTT. Translated: CASRVGSLLGPQHF.

The J gene is TRBJ2-5, the V gene TRBV3-1 (or the pseudogene TRBV3-2), with 8 bases identical to TRBD2. V dropped 1 base and J dropped 5; count of bases not matched to a gene: 9. The CDR3 runs 16 residues. The germline V gene has CDR1 LGHDT and CDR2 YNNKEL (reference sequence). The CDR3: CASSQGNGGAGETQYF. CDR3 DNA: TGTGCCAGCAGCCAAGGGAACGGGGGGGCCGGGGAGACCCAGTACTTC.

The CDR3 DNA sequence: TGTGCCAGCAGGCCGACAGGGGGACAGCCCCAGCATTTT. Translated, it gives CASRPTGGQPQHF. The chain couples TRBV6-5 to TRBJ1-5, with TRBD1 matching 9 bases. This CDR3 region has 13 residues. Germline V lookup: CDR1 MNHEY, CDR2 SVGAGI. Germline trimming cut 6 bases from V and 7 bases from J; bases unmatched to any gene: 4.